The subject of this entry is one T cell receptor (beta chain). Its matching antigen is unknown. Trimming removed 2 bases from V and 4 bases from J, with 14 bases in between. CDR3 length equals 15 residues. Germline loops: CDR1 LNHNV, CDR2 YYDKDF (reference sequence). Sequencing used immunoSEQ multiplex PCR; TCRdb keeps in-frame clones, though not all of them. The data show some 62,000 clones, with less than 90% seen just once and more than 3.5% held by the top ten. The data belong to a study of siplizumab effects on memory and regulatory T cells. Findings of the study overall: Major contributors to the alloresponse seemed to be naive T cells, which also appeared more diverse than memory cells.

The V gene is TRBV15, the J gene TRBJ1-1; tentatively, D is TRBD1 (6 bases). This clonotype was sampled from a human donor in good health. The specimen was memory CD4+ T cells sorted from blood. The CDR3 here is CATSRRLQGSTEAFF. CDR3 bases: TGTGCCACCAGCAGAAGACTACAGGGAAGCACTGAAGCTTTCTTT.